The present T cell receptor (beta chain) was sequenced within a study of control samples from healthy donors and cancer patients. Using immunoSEQ multiplex PCR, the repertoire was profiled, and TCRdb retains in-frame clones only, with some absent. This table has about 49,000 clones, 70% to 90% appearing once. The germline V and J ends were trimmed by 1 base and 1 base, with 13 bases remaining between them. The CDR3 extends over 16 amino acids. Germline assignment: CDR1 LGHNA and CDR2 YNFKEQ. The sequence was collected from a woman in her 50s with lung cancer. The specimen was PBMCs. The chain links TRBV4-2 to TRBJ1-1, with D possibly being TRBD1 (5 bases). The DNA for the CDR3 is TGTGCCAGCAGCCAAGGATTGGGGGTGGGGAACACTGAAGCTTTCTTT. Amino acid sequence: CASSQGLGVGNTEAFF.